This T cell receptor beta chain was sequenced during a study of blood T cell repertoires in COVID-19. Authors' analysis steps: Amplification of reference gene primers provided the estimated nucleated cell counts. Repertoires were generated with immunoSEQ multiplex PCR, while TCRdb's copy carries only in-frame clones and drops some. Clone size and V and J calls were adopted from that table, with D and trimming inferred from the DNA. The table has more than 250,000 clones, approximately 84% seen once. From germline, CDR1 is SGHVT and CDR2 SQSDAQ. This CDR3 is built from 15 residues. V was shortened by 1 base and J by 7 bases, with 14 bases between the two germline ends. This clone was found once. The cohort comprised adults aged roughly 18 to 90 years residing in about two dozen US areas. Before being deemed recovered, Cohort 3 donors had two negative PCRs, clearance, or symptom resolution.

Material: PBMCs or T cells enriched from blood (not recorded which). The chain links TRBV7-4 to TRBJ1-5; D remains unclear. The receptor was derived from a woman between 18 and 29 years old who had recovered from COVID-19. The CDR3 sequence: CASSLEVQRRQPQHF. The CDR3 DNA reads TGTGCCAGCAGCTTAGAGGTACAGAGGAGGCAGCCCCAGCATTTT.